This T cell receptor (beta chain) was obtained from a study of blood T cell repertoires in COVID-19. CDR3 length: 15 amino acids. CDR1 is KGHSH and CDR2 is LQKENI in the germline V gene. The V end was cut by 1 base, the J end by 3 bases, with 12 bases between. This clone appeared a single time. TCRdb's copy holds only in-frame clones and misses some; the assay was immunoSEQ multiplex PCR. The table includes 220,000 or so clones, roughly 80% detected once. The TCR originated in a woman between 65 and 79 years old with acute or convalescent COVID-19. The V gene is TRBV18, the J gene TRBJ1-1; D gene unclear. The sample was peripheral blood. CDR3 region: CASSPRSGGDTEAFF. Here the CDR3 DNA reads TGTGCCAGCTCACCACGATCTGGCGGAGACACTGAAGCTTTCTTT.